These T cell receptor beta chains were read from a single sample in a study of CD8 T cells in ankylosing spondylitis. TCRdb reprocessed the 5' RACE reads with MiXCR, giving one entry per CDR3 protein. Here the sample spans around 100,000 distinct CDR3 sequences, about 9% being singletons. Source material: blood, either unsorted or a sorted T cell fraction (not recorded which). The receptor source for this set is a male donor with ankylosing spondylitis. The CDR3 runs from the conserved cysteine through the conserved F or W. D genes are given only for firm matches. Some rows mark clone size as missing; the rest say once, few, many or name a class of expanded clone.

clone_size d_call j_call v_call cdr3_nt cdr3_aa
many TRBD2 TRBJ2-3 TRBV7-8 TGTGCCAGCAGCTTCAGCGGGAGAACAGATACGCAGTATTTT CASSFSGRTDTQYF
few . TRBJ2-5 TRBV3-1 TGTGCCAGCAGCCAAGAAGGAGGAGGGATCGGGGAGACCCAGTACTTC CASSQEGGGIGETQYF
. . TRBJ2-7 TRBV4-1 TGCGCCAGCAGGCGTTTGGGGGGCACGCTCTACGAGCAGTACTTC CASRRLGGTLYEQYF
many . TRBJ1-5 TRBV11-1 TGTGCCAGCAGCTCCTCTCGAGACGGGCTTTCTTCCAGCACGCGGCCCCAGCATTTT CASSSSRDGLSSSTRPQHF
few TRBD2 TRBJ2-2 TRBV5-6 TGTGCCAGCAGCCCGGGGACTAGCGGGAATCGGCCGATCGGGGAGCTGTTTTTT CASSPGTSGNRPIGELFF
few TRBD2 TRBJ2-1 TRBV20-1 TGCAGTGCTAGGACTAGCGGAGCAGTATACAATGAGCAGTTCTTC CSARTSGAVYNEQFF
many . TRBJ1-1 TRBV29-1 TGCAGCGTTGAAGATTCAACGGCAGGATCTGAAGCTTTCTTT CSVEDSTAGSEAFF
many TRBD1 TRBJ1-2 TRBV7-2 TGTGCCAGCAGCTTTTCCTCCGACAGGGTAGAGAATGGCTACACCTTC CASSFSSDRVENGYTF
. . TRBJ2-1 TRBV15 TGTGCCACCAGCAGAGATATTATGAGCGGGCTCGTTAACCCCAACAGTTTCTTC CATSRDIMSGLVNPNSFF
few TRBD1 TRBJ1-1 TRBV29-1 TGCAGCGTGCAGGGGGGCACTGAAGCTTTCTTT CSVQGGTEAFF
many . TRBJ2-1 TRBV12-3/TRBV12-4 TGTGCCAGCAGCCCCGGGCACTTTTACAATGAGCAGTTCTTC CASSPGHFYNEQFF
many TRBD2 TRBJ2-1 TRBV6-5 TGTGCCAGCAGTTATACTAGCGGGAGGATACGCGAGCAGTTCTTC CASSYTSGRIREQFF
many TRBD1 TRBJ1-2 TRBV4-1 TGCGCCAGCAGCCAAGTTCCGACCGAACGACAGGGGCCATATGGCTACACCTTC CASSQVPTERQGPYGYTF
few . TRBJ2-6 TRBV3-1 TGTGCCAGCAGCCAAGGGGCGGGGAGCTCTGGGGCCAACGTCCTGACTTTC CASSQGAGSSGANVLTF
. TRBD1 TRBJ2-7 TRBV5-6 TGTGCCAGCAGCCCGGACAGGGCATACGAGCAGTACTTC CASSPDRAYEQYF
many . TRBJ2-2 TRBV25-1 TGTGCCAGCACCAGGACGGGGAACACCGGGGAGCTGTTTTTT CASTRTGNTGELFF
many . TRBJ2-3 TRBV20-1 TGCAGTGCTCCTAGCGAGAGCACAGATACGCAGTATTTT CSAPSESTDTQYF
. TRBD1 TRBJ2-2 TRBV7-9 TGTGCCAGCAACCCGACAGGGGACACCGGGAAGCTGTTTTTT CASNPTGDTGKLFF
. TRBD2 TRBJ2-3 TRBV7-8 TGTGCCTCCCTTGGGTCTAGCGGGAGTGAGTCAGATACGCAGTATTTT CASLGSSGSESDTQYF
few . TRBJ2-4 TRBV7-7 TGTGCCAGCAGCATCGACAGGTTTAAAGGGTCCAAAAACATTCAGTACTTC CASSIDRFKGSKNIQYF
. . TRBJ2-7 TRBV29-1 TGCAGCGTTGGACCGGGCCGGGTCGGCGAGCAGTACTTC CSVGPGRVGEQYF
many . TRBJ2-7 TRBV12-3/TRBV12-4 TGTGCCAGCAGTTGGGGGGACGCCTCCTACGAGCAGTACTTC CASSWGDASYEQYF
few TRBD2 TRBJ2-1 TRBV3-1 TGTGCCAGCAGCCAAGAATTCGTGAGACTAGCGATGAACAATGAGCAGTTCTTC CASSQEFVRLAMNNEQFF
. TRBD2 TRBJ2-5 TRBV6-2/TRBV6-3 TGTGCCAGCAGTTACCCGACTAGCGGGAGTGCCCTACAGGAGACCCAGTACTTC CASSYPTSGSALQETQYF
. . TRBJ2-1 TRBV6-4 TGTGCCAGCAGCGAAACCCAGGCGGATAGCCTCAATGAGCAGTTCTTC CASSETQADSLNEQFF
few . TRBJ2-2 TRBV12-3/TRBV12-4 TGTGCCAGCACCCCTAGTAGGACCGGGGAGCTGTTTTTT CASTPSRTGELFF
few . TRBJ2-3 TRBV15 TGTGCCACCAGCAGAGACGGAGGGGGGATAGATACGCAGTATTTT CATSRDGGGIDTQYF
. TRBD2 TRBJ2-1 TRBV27 TGTGCCAGCAGTCCCGCCGCGGCGGGAGTTTACCATGAGCAGTTCTTC CASSPAAAGVYHEQFF
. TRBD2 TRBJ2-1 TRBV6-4 TGTGCCAGCAGTGACTCCCCAGCGGGAGAGGGCTACAATGAGCAGTTCTTC CASSDSPAGEGYNEQFF
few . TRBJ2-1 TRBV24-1 TGTGCCACCAGCCCGAGGGGGTATGGGACATTCAATGAGCAGTTCTTC CATSPRGYGTFNEQFF
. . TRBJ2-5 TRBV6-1 TGTGCCAGCACCCTAGGGGGGTTGCGAGAGACCCAGTACTTC CASTLGGLRETQYF
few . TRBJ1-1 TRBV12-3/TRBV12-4 TGTGCCAGCAGTTTCGGGCAGGCATTAAGGGGAGCTTTCTTT CASSFGQALRGAFF
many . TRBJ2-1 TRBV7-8 TGTGCCAGCAGCTTCACAGGGTCTTCCGGTCATGAGCAGTTCTTC CASSFTGSSGHEQFF
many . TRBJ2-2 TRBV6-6 TGTGCCAGCAGCCCCCTCCGGACCGGGGAGCTGTTTTTT CASSPLRTGELFF
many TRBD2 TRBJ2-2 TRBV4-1 TGCGCCAGCAGCCAAGCCGGGGGGGACACCGGGGAGCTGTTTTTT CASSQAGGDTGELFF
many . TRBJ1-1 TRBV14 TGTGCCAGCAGCCACCGCGGAGGGGGCACTGAAGCTTTCTTT CASSHRGGGTEAFF
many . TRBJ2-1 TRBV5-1 TGCGCCAGCAGCTCGACTCGGGGAAGCTCCTACAATGAGCAGTTCTTC CASSSTRGSSYNEQFF
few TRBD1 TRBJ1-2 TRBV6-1 TGTGCCAGCAGTGGGGGGACAGCCATCGGCTACACCTTC CASSGGTAIGYTF
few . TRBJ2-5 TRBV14 TGTGCCAGCAGCCAAGAAGGTGCGGCGGGACGGGAGACCCAGTACTTC CASSQEGAAGRETQYF
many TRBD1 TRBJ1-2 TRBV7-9 TGTGCCAGCAGCGAAACAGGGGGCGCGAGTTATGGCTACACCTTC CASSETGGASYGYTF
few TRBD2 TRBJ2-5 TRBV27 TGTGCCAGCAGTCCCCCCGGACTAGCGGGACCGCTCTACCAAGAGACCCAGTACTTC CASSPPGLAGPLYQETQYF
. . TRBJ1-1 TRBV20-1 TGCAGTGCTGCGGACTCTTTCGAAGCTTTCTTT CSAADSFEAFF
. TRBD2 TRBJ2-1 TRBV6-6 TGTGCCGTCCGGGGGGGGACTTTCAGTGAGCAGTTCTTC CAVRGGTFSEQFF
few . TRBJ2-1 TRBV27 TGTGCCAGCAGTTTACAGGGGGGACTAAACAATGAGCAGTTCTTC CASSLQGGLNNEQFF
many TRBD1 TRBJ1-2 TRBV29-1 TGCAGCGTCAAAACAGGGGATTCGGGTGGCTACACCTTC CSVKTGDSGGYTF
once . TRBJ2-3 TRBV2 TGTGCCAGCAGTTCCGGGACAACTAGCACAGATACGCAGTATTTT CASSSGTTSTDTQYF
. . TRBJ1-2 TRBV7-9 TGTGCCAGCAGCTCTCCGGACAACCCTAACTATGGCTACACCTTC CASSSPDNPNYGYTF
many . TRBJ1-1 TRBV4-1 TGCGCCAGCAGCCAAGATGGGGTCACTCATCTTAACACTGAAGCTTTCTTT CASSQDGVTHLNTEAFF
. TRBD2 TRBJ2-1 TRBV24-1 TGTGCCACCAGTGATTTGGGGTCGGGACTAGAGCAGTTCTTC CATSDLGSGLEQFF
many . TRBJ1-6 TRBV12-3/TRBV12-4 TGTGCCAGCAGTTTACGGCCAAATAATTCACCCCTCCACTTT CASSLRPNNSPLHF
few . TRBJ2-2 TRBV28 TGTGCCAGCCAGACTTATGGAGGAGACACCGGGGAGCTGTTTTTT CASQTYGGDTGELFF
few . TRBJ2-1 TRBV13 TGTGCCAGCAGCTTAGAAGGACAGGGAAGGCCTAGCGGGTCCTACAATGAGCAGTTCTTC CASSLEGQGRPSGSYNEQFF
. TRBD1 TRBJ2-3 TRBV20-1 TGCAGTGCTAGAGCAATTGGACAGGGGAGAGATACGCAGTATTTT CSARAIGQGRDTQYF
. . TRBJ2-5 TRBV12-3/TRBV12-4 TGTGCCAGCAGTTCACGAGGGGGGGTACTTGGGGAGACCCAGTACTTC CASSSRGGVLGETQYF
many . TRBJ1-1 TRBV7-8 TGTGCCAGCAGCTTAAACTCGTGGGGGGAGGGTGAAGCTTTCTTT CASSLNSWGEGEAFF
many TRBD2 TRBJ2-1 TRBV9 TGTGCCAGCAGCTCCACGACTAGCGGGAGTAGGAATGAGCAGTTCTTC CASSSTTSGSRNEQFF